The sequence of this T cell receptor (beta chain) was determined in a study of blood T cell repertoires in COVID-19. This clone was found once. Clones were sequenced by immunoSEQ multiplex PCR, and TCRdb holds only the in-frame ones, with some missing. The table lists about 200,000 clones, 85% of them singletons. V lost 3 bases and J lost 5, with 8 bases in between. CDR1 KGHSH and CDR2 LQKENI come from the germline V gene. The CDR3 contains 13 residues. This sequence originates from a man aged 35-49 years who had recovered from COVID-19. This chain connects TRBV18 to TRBJ2-1, with D possibly TRBD1 on 5 matching bases. Sequencing was done on a sample of PBMCs or T cells enriched from blood (not recorded which). As DNA, the CDR3 is TGTGCCAGCTCACCGTCCAGGGACAATGAGCAGTTCTTC. Amino acid sequence: CASSPSRDNEQFF.